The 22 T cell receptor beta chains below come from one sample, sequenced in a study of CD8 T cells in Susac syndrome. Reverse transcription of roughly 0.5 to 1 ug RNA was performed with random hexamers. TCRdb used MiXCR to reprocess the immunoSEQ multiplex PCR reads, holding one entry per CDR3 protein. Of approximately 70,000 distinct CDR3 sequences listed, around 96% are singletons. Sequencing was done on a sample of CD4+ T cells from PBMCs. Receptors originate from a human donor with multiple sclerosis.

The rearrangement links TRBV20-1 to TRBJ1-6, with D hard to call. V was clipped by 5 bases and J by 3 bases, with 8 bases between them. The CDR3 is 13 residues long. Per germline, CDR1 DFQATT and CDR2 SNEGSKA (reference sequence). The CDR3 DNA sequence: TGCAGTGCTGGCAGAGACTATAATTCACCCCTCCACTTT. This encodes CSAGRDYNSPLHF.

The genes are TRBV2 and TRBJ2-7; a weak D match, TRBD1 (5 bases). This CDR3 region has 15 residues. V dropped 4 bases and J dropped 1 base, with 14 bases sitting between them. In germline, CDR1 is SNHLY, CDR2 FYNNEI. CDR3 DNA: TGTGCCAGCAGTGGTGGGGCCCTATCGTCCTACGAGCAGTACTTC. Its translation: CASSGGALSSYEQYF. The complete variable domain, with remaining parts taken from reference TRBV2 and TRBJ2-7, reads EPEVTQTPSHQVTQMGQEVILRCVPISNHLYFYWYRQILGQKVEFLVSFYNNEISEKSEIFDDQFSVERPDGSNFTLKIRSTKLEDSAMYFCASSGGALSSYEQYFGPGTRLTVT.

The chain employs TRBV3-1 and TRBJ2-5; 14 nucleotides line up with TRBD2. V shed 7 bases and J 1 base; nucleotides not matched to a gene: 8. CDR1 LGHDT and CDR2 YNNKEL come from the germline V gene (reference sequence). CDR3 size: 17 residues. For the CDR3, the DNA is TGTGCCAGCACCAAGGGACTAGCGGGGGCCTTCCAAGAGACCCAGTACTTC. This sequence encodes CASTKGLAGAFQETQYF.

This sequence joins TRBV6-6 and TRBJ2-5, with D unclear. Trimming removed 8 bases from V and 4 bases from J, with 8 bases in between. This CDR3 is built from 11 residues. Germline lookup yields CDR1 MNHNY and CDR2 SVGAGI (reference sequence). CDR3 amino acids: CASGDRETQYF. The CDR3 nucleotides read TGTGCCAGCGGGGATCGAGAGACCCAGTACTTC.

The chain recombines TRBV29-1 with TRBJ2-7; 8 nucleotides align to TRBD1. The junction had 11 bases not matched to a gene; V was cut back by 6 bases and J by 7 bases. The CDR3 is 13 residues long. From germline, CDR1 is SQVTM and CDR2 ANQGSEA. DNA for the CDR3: TGCAGCGTGGGTGGACAGGGACTTGAGGAGCAGTACTTC. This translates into CSVGGQGLEEQYF.

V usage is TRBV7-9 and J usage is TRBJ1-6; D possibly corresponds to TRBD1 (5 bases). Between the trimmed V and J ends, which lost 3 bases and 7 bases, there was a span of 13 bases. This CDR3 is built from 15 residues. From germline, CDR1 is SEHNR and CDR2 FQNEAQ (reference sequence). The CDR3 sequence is CASSLSGPYNSPLHF. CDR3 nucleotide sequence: TGTGCCAGCAGCTTGTCGGGACCTTACAATTCACCCCTCCACTTT.

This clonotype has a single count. The CDR3 DNA follows: TGCAGTGCTCGAAAGGACAGAGGTGGCTACACCTTC. It encodes CSARKDRGGYTF. This rearrangement joins TRBV20-1 to TRBJ1-2; D perhaps matches TRBD1 (6 bases). The CDR3 covers 12 residues. The germline V gene encodes CDR1 DFQATT and CDR2 SNEGSKA (reference sequence). V dropped 5 bases and J dropped 7 bases, with 14 bases sitting between them.

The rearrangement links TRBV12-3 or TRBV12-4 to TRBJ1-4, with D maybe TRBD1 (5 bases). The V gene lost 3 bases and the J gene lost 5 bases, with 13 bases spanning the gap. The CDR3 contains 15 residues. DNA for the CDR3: TGTGCCAGCAGTTTGGAGGCAGGGACGAATGAAAAACTGTTTTTT. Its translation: CASSLEAGTNEKLFF.

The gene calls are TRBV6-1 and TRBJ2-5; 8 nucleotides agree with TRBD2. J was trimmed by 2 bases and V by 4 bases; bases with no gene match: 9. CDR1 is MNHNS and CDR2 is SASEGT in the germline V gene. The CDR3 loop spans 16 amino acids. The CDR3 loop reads CASSVRTGGIQETQYF. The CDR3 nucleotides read TGTGCCAGCAGTGTAAGGACGGGGGGGATACAAGAGACCCAGTACTTC.

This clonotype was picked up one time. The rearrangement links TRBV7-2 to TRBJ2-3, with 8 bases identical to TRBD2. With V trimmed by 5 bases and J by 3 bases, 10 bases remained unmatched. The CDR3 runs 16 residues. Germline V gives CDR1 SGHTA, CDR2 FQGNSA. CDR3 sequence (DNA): TGTGCCAGCAGCCCTCCGGGCGGGGGGTTTACAGATACGCAGTATTTT. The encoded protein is CASSPPGGGFTDTQYF.

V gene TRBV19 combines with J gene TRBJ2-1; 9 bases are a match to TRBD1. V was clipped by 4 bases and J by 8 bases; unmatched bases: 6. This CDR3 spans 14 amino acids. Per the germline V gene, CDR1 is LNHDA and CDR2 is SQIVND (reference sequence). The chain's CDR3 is CASSTQTGGDEQFF. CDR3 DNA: TGTGCCAGTAGTACCCAGACAGGGGGTGATGAGCAGTTCTTC. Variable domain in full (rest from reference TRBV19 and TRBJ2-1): DGGITQSPKYLFRKEGQNVTLSCEQNLNHDAMYWYRQDPGQGLRLIYYSQIVNDFQKGDIAEGYSVSREKKESFPLTVTSAQKNPTAFYLCASSTQTGGDEQFFGPGTRLTVL.

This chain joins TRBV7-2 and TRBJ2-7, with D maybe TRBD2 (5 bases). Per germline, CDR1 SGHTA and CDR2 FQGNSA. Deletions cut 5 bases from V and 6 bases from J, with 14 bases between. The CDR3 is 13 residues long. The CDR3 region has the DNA TGTGCCAGCAGCCTCTCCCGGGGTGGCGAGCAGTACTTC. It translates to CASSLSRGGEQYF. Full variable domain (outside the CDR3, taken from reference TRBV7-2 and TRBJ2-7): GAGVSQSPSNKVTEKGKDVELRCDPISGHTALYWYRQSLGQGLEFLIYFQGNSAPDKSGLPSDRFSAERTGGSVSTLTIQRTQQEDSAVYLCASSLSRGGEQYFGPGTRLTVT.

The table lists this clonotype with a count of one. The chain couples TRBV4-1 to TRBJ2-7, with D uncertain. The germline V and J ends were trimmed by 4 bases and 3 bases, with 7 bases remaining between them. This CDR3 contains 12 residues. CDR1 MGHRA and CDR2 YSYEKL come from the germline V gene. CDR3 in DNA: TGCGCCAGCAGCCGTAACTACTACGAGCAGTACTTC. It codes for CASSRNYYEQYF.

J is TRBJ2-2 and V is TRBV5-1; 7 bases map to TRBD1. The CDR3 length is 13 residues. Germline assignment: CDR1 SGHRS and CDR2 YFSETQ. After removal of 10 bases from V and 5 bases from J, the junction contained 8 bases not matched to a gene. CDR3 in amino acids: CASLETGTGELFF. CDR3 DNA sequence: TGCGCCTCGTTGGAGACAGGGACCGGGGAGCTGTTTTTT.

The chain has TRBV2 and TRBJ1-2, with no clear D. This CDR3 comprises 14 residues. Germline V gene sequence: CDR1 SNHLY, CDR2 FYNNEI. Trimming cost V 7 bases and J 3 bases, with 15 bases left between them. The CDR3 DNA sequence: TGTGCCAGCATTGAGGGAAATAAGGACTATGGCTACACCTTC. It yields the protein CASIEGNKDYGYTF.

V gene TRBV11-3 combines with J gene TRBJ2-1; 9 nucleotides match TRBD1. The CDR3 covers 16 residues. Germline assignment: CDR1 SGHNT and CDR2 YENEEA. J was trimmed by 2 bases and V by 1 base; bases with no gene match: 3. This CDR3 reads CASSLVGQGTYNEQFF. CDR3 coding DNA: TGTGCCAGCAGCTTAGTGGGACAGGGTACCTACAATGAGCAGTTCTTC.

CDR3 in amino acids: CASSYGATSGANVLTF. CDR3 bases: TGTGCCAGCAGTTACGGAGCCACCTCTGGGGCCAACGTCCTGACTTTC. The V and J genes are TRBV6-5 and TRBJ2-6, with unresolved D. V was pared by 2 bases and J by 0 bases, with 8 bases between. CDR3 length: 16 amino acids. Per the germline V gene, CDR1 is MNHEY and CDR2 is SVGAGI.

In DNA form, the CDR3 reads TGTGCCTGGAGTAGGGGAGACACCATATATTTT. Its translation: CAWSRGDTIYF. The rearrangement links TRBV30 to TRBJ1-3; D might be TRBD1 (5 bases). CDR3 length: 11 amino acids. Trimming pared 2 bases from V and 8 bases from J, leaving 7 bases between. Germline CDR1 GTSNPN, CDR2 SVGIG (reference sequence).

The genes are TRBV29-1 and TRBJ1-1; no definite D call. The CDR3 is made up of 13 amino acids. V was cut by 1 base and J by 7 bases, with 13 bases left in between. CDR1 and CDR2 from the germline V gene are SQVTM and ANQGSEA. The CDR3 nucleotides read TGCAGCGTTGAAGGGCACAAGGCCCGTGAAGCTTTCTTT. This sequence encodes CSVEGHKAREAFF.

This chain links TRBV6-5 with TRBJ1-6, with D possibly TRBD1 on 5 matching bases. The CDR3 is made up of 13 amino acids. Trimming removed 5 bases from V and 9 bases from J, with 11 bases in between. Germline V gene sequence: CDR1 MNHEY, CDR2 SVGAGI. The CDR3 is CASSIRVRSPLHF. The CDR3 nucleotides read TGTGCCAGCAGTATCAGGGTTCGTTCACCCCTCCACTTT.

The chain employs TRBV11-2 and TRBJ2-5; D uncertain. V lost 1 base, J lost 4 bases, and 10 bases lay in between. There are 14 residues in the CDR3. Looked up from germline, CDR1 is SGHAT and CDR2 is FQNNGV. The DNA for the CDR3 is TGTGCCAGCAGCTTAGGTGGGCTGCGAGAGACCCAGTACTTC. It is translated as CASSLGGLRETQYF.

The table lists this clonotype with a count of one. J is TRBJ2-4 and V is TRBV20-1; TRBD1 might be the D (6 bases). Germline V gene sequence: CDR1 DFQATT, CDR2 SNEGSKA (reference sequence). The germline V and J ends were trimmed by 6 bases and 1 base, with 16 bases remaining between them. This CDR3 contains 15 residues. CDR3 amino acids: CSAPDGGVAKNIQYF. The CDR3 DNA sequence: TGCAGTGCCCCCGATGGGGGCGTTGCCAAAAACATTCAGTACTTC.